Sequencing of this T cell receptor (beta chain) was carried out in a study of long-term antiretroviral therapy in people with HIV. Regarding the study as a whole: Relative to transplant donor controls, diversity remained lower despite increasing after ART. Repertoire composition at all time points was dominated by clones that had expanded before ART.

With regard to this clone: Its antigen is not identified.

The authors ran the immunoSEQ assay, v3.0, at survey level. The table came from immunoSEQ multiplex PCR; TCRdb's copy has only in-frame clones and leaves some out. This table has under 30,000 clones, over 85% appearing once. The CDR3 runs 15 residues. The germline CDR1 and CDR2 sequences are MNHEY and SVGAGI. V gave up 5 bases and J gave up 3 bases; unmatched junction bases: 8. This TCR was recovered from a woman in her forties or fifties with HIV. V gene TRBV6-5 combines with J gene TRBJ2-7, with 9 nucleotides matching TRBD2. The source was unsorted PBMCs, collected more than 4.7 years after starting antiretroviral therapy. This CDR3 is CASSLGLARDYEQYF. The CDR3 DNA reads TGTGCCAGCAGTCTCGGACTAGCGAGAGACTACGAGCAGTACTTC.